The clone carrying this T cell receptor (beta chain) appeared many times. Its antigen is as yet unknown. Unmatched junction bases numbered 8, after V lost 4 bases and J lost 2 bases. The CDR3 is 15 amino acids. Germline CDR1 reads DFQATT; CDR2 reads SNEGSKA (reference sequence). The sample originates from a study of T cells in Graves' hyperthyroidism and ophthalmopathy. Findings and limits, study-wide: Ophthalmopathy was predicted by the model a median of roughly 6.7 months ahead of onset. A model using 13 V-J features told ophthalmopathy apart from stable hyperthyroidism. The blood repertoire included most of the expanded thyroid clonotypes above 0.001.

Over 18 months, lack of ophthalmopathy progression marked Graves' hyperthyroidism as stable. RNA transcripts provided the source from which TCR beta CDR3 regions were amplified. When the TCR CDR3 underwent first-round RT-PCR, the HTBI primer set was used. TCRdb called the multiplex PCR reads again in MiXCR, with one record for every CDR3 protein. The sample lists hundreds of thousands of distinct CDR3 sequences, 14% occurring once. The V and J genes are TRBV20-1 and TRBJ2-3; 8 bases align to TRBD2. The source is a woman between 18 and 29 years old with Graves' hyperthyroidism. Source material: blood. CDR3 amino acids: CSATPGLGDTDTQYF. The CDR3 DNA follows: TGCAGTGCTACCCCGGGACTAGGTGACACAGATACGCAGTATTTT.